The source of this T cell receptor beta chain is a study of shared clonotypes between healthy human individuals. Turning to the study itself: Each donor's CD8 memory used one plate, CD8 naive two, each CD4 subset three.

The method was immunoSEQ multiplex PCR; TCRdb's version includes in-frame clones alone and lacks a portion of them. The data show around 2.1 million clones, 93% seen once. The naive CD8 population came from CD45RO-negative cells selected for CCR7, without terminally differentiated effector memory CD45RA+ cells. Healthy HIV-negative adults without recent acute infections or vaccinations served as donors. Caucasian adults living in Nashville, Tennessee, provided all samples. Sequenced: naive CD8+ T cells from PBMCs. The TCR was taken from a man aged 18-30 years in good health. Some clones in this sample may be carry-over from other donors' samples.

CDR3: CASSQGYRFQETQYF. In DNA, the CDR3 is TGTGCCAGCAGCCAGGGGTATAGGTTCCAAGAGACCCAGTACTTC. This sequence joins TRBV6-5 and TRBJ2-5; maybe TRBD1 (6 bases). V dropped 6 bases and J dropped 1 base, with 15 bases sitting between them. The CDR3 length is 15 residues. Germline V gene lookup returns CDR1 MNHEY and CDR2 SVGAGI.